This is a list of T cell receptor beta chains from one sample in a study of CD8+CD57+ T cells in acquired aplastic anemia. MiXCR, run by TCRdb on the reads, gives a single entry per CDR3 protein. This table has approximately 180,000 distinct CDR3 sequences, roughly 60% appearing once. The sequenced material came from sorted CD4+, CD8+, or CD8+CD57+ T cells (not recorded which) from PBMCs. The receptors derive from a human donor with aplastic anemia. The conserved cysteine and the conserved F or W are not part of the CDR3 here. Size tells how often a clone was seen (once, few, many) or the class of an expanded clone, and some rows leave it out.

TRBV15,NA,ATSRDDCYEQY
TRBV7-9,many,ASSFSPDNYGYT
TRBV5-1,many,ASSSPPVAGGRNNEQF
TRBV20-1,NA,SASFGTGRNTEAF
TRBV19,NA,ASSRVATEAF
TRBV7-3,NA,ASSPPGTTDTQY
TRBV15,NA,ATSRERGVNYGYT
TRBV6-1,NA,AGSGSENTEAF
TRBV10-3,NA,AISASGSYEQY
TRBV10-3,NA,AISESMGQGSYEQY
TRBV7-8,NA,ASSLSLSSHEQF
TRBV29-1,NA,SATPASYNEQF
TRBV5-1,many,ASSLDSGGRTDTQY
TRBV5-5,few,ASSYQVTYGYT
TRBV7-2,once,ASSLGSTGVNTGELF
TRBV25-1,NA,ASASAERDPPLH
TRBV7-9,NA,VSERVSYNSPLH
TRBV19,NA,ASALPGQNNSPLH
TRBV29-1,NA,SVESQGFGYT
TRBV7-6,NA,ASSLGGGFNQPQH
TRBV7-6,NA,ASSYDRVGSYEQY
TRBV24-1,few,ATSDARSTDTQY
TRBV7-9,NA,ASSLGPRVPSYEQY
TRBV5-8,NA,ASRSRDRVYQPQH
TRBV12-3/TRBV12-4,NA,ASSRRTEGEQY
TRBV19,NA,ASIPGTPYNQPQH
TRBV2,NA,ASKYSPNTEAF
TRBV4-1,many,ASSQEYRGLDEQY
TRBV24-1,NA,AAETQY
TRBV7-2,few,ASSRTSGGADTQY
TRBV29-1,NA,SVGGEASIRGYT
TRBV15,NA,ATGRGSSYNEQF
TRBV12-5,many,ASGLGTTYEQY
TRBV7-2,NA,ASNSGGSTYEQY
TRBV6-1,NA,ASSFSDEQF
TRBV5-1,many,ASSSRALNTEAF
TRBV20-1,few,SASRRLSNQPQH
TRBV9,NA,ASSGGTGGNYGYT
TRBV7-3,once,ASSLTSLGDTQY
TRBV7-2,NA,ASSLAGRDYRTQY
TRBV7-2,NA,ASSSTVVNGNTIY
TRBV25-1,once,ASSGAGGYNSPLH
TRBV7-9,NA,ASNLGRTGELF
TRBV20-1,few,SARDSGGADEQY
TRBV19,NA,ASTTRGVSGGTDTQY
TRBV2,few,AVRDYERTDTQY